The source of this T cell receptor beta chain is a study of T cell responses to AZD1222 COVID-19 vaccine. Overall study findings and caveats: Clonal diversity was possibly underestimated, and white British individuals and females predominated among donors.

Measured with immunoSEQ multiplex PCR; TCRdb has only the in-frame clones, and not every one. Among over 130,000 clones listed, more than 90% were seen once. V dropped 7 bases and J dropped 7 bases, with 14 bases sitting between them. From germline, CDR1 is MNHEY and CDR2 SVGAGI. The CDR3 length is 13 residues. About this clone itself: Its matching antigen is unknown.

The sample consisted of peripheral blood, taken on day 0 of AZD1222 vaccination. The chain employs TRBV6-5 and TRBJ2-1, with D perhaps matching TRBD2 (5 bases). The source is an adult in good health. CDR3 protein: CASKWSPGNEQFF. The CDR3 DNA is TGTGCCAGCAAGTGGTCTCCGGGGAATGAGCAGTTCTTC.